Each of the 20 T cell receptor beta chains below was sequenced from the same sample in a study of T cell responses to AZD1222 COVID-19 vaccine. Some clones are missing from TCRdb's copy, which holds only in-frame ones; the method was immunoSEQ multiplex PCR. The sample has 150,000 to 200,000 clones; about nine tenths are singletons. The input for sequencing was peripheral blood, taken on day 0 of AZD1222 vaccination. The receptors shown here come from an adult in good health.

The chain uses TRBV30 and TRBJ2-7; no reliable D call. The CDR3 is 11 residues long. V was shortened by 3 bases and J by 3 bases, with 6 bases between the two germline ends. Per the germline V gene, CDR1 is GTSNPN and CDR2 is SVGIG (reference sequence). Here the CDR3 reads CAWRGNYEQYF. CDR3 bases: TGTGCCTGGAGGGGGAACTACGAGCAGTACTTC. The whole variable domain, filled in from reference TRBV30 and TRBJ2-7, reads SQTIHQWPATLVQPVGSPLSLECTVEGTSNPNLYWYRQAAGRGLQLLFYSVGIGQISSEVPQNLSASRPQDRQFILSSKKLLLSDSGFYLCAWRGNYEQYFGPGTRLTVT.

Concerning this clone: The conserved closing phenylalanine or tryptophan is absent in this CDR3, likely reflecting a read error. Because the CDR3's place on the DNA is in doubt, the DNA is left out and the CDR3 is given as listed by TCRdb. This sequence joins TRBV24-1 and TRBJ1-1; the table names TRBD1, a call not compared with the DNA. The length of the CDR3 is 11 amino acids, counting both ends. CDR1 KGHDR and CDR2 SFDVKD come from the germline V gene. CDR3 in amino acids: CATSAPLGPSV.

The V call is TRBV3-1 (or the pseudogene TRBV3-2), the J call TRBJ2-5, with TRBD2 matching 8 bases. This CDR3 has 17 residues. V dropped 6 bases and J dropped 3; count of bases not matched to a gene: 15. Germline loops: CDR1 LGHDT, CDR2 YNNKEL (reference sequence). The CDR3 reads CASRVGRTSPSKETQYF. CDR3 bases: TGTGCCAGCAGAGTCGGCCGGACTAGCCCGAGTAAAGAGACCCAGTACTTC.

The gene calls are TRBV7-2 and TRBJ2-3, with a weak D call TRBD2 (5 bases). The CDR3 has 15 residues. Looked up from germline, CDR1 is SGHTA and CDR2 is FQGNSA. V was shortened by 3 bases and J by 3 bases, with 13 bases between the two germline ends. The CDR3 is CASSLAEGRTDTQYF. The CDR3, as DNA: TGTGCCAGCAGCTTGGCCGAGGGTAGGACAGATACGCAGTATTTT.

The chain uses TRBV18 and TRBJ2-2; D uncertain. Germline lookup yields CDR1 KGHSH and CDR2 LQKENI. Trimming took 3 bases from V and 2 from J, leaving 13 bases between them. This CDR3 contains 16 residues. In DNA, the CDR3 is TGTGCCAGCTCACCGGGCGAGCAGAAAAACACCGGGGAGCTGTTTTTT. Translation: CASSPGEQKNTGELFF.

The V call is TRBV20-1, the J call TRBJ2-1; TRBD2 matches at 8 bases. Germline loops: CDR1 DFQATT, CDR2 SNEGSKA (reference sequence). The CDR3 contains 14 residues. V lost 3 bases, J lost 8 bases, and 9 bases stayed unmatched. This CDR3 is CSASLSGSQDEQFF. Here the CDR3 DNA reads TGCAGTGCTAGTCTCAGCGGGAGCCAGGATGAGCAGTTCTTC.

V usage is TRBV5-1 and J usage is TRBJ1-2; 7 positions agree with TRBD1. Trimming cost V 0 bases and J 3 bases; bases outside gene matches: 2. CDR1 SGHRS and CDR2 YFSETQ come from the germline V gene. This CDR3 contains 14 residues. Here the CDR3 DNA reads TGCGCCAGCAGCTTGGAGGGGACAGACTATGGCTACACCTTC. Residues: CASSLEGTDYGYTF. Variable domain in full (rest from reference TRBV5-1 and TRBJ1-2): KAGVTQTPRYLIKTRGQQVTLSCSPISGHRSVSWYQQTPGQGLQFLFEYFSETQRNKGNFPGRFSGRQFSNSRSEMNVSTLELGDSALYLCASSLEGTDYGYTFGSGTRLTVV.

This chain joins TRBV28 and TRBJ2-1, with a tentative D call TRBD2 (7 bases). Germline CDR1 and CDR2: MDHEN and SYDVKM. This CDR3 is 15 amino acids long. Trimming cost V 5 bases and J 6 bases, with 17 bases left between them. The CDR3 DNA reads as TGTGCCAGCAGTCCCGCGGGGGCCCCCCCCAATGAGCAGTTCTTC. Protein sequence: CASSPAGAPPNEQFF.

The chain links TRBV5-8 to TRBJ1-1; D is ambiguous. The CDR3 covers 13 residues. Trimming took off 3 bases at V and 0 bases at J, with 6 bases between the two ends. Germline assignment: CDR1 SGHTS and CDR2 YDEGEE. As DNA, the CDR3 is TGTGCCAGCAGCTATACAGTGAACACTGAAGCTTTCTTT. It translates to CASSYTVNTEAFF.

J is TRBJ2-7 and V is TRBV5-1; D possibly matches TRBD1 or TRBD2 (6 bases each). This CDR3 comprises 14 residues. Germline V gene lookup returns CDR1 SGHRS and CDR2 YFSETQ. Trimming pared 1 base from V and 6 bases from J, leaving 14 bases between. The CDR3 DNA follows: TGCGCCAGCAGCTTGTTGACGGGGGCGGGCGAGCAGTACTTC. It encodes CASSLLTGAGEQYF.

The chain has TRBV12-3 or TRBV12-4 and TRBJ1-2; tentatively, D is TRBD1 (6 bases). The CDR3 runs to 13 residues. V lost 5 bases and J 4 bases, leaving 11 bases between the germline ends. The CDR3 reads CASSTTGLYGYTF. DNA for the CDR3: TGTGCCAGCAGTACGACAGGCCTCTATGGCTACACCTTC.

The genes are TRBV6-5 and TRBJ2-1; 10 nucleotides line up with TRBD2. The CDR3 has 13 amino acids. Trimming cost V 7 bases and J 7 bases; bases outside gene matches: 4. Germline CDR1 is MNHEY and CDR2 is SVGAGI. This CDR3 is CASIGAGGNEQFF. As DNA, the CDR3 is TGTGCCAGCATCGGAGCGGGGGGGAATGAGCAGTTCTTC.

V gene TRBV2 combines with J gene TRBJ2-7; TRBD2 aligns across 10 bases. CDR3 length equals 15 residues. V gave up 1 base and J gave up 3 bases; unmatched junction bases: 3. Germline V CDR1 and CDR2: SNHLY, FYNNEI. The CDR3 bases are TGTGCCAGCAGTGAAGGTAGCGGGGGGATCTACGAGCAGTACTTC. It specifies CASSEGSGGIYEQYF.

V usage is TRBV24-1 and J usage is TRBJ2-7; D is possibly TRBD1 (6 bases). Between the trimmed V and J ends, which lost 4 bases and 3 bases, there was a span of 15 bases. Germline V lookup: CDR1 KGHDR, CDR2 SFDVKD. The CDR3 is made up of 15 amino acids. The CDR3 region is CATSDPRGQVYEQYF. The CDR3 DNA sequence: TGTGCCACCAGTGACCCCCGGGGACAAGTCTACGAGCAGTACTTC.

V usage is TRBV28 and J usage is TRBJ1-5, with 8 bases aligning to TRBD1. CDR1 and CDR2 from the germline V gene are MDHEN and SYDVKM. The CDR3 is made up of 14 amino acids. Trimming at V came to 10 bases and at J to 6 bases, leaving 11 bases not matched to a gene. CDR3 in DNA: TGTGCCACCCGAGACAGGGGTCTTGTTCAGCCCCAGCATTTT. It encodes CATRDRGLVQPQHF.

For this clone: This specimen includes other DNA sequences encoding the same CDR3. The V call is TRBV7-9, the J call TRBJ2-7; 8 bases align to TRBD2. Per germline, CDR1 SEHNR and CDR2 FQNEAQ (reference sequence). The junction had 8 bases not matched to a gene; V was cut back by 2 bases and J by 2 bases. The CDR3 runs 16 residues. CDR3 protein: CASSLTSGNLPYEQYF. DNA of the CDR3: TGTGCCAGCAGCTTAACTAGCGGCAATCTCCCCTACGAGCAGTACTTC. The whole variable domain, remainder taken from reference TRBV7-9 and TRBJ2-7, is DTGVSQNPRHKITKRGQNVTFRCDPISEHNRLYWYRQTLGQGPEFLTYFQNEAQLEKSRLLSDRFSAERPKGSFSTLEIQRTEQGDSAMYLCASSLTSGNLPYEQYFGPGTRLTVT.

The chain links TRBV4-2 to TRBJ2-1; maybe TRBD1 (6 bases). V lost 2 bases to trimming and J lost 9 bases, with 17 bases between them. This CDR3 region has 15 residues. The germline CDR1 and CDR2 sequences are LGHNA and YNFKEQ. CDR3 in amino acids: CASSQSGTTSGEQFF. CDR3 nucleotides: TGTGCCAGCAGCCAATCCGGGACAACGAGTGGTGAGCAGTTCTTC.

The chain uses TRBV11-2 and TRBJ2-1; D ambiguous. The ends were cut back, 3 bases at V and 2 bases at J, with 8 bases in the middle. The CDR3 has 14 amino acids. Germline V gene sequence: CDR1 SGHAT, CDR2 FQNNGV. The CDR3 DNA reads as TGTGCCAGCAGCTTTGGACGAACCTACAATGAGCAGTTCTTC. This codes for CASSFGRTYNEQFF.

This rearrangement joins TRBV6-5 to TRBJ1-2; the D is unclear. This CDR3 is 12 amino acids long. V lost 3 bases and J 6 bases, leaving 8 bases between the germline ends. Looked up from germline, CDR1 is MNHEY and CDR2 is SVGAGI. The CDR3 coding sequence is TGTGCCAGCAGTTATGGCATGAATGGCTACACCTTC. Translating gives CASSYGMNGYTF.

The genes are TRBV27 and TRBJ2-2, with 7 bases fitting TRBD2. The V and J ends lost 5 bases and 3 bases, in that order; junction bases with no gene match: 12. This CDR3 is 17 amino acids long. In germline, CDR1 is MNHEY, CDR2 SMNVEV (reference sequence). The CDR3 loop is CASSGVRGRAYTGELFF. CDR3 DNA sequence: TGTGCCAGCAGTGGGGTCCGTGGGAGGGCCTACACCGGGGAGCTGTTTTTT.